The 8 T cell receptor beta chains listed next were all sequenced from one sample in a study of human T cells and chemical hapten exposure. TCRdb reprocessed the RACE reads with MiXCR, giving one entry per CDR3 protein. Of 350,000 to 400,000 distinct CDR3 sequences listed, roughly 5% are singletons. Specified time point: pre-sensitization, week 0. Regarding treatment: therapeutic diphenylcyclopropenone sensitization with weekly scalp DPC. The specimen comprised whole blood, sampled in connection with sensitization to the hapten diphenylcyclopropenone (DPC). All receptors derive from a woman aged 45-65 years with alopecia areata. Some clones in this sample may be carry-over from other donors' samples.

This clonotype was observed many times. The gene calls are TRBV5-6 and TRBJ2-3, with D tentatively TRBD1 (6 bases). The germline CDR1 and CDR2 sequences are SGHDT and YYEEEE. V was clipped by 3 bases and J by 2 bases, with 13 bases between them. The CDR3 loop spans 15 amino acids. CDR3 sequence (DNA): TGTGCCAGCAGCTCGGTGGACAGAACCACAGATACGCAGTATTTT. This sequence encodes CASSSVDRTTDTQYF. Full variable domain (outside the CDR3, taken from reference TRBV5-6 and TRBJ2-3): DAGVTQSPTHLIKTRGQQVTLRCSPKSGHDTVSWYQQALGQGPQFIFQYYEEEERQRGNFPDRFSGHQFPNYSSELNVNALLLGDSALYLCASSSVDRTTDTQYFGPGTRLTVL.

This clonotype has at least ten counts. The J gene is TRBJ1-1, the V gene TRBV7-2, with D possibly TRBD1 on 6 matching bases. The CDR3 is 14 amino acids. V was pared by 4 bases and J by 6 bases, with 15 bases between. Germline V gene lookup returns CDR1 SGHTA and CDR2 FQGNSA. CDR3 sequence: CASSYPTGSAEAFF. The CDR3, as DNA: TGTGCCAGCAGCTACCCAACAGGGAGCGCTGAAGCTTTCTTT. The variable domain in full, completed from reference TRBV7-2 and TRBJ1-1, reads GAGVSQSPSNKVTEKGKDVELRCDPISGHTALYWYRQSLGQGLEFLIYFQGNSAPDKSGLPSDRFSAERTGGSVSTLTIQRTQQEDSAVYLCASSYPTGSAEAFFGQGTRLTVV.

This clonotype was seen a handful of times. The chain combines TRBV6-1 with TRBJ1-4; D gene uncertain. The CDR3 runs to 14 residues. From germline, CDR1 is MNHNS and CDR2 SASEGT. Between the trimmed V and J ends, which lost 1 base and 11 bases, there was a span of 14 bases. The CDR3 bases are TGTGCCAGCAGTGAAGGAGGCAACAGTTACAAACTGTTTTTT. Translation: CASSEGGNSYKLFF.

This clonotype was counted ten times or more. The rearrangement joins TRBV3-1 to TRBJ2-7; 9 positions match TRBD2. The ends lost 5 bases at V and 5 bases at J; junction bases unmatched: 7. This CDR3 contains 14 residues. Germline CDR1 reads LGHDT; CDR2 reads YNNKEL (reference sequence). The CDR3 DNA follows: TGTGCCAGCAGCTACCGGTTAGCGGGAGACGAGCAGTACTTC. Translating gives CASSYRLAGDEQYF.

This clonotype came up a few times. The CDR3 protein is CASSTGTGSPLHF. CDR3 DNA: TGTGCCAGCAGTACGGGGACAGGTTCACCCCTCCACTTT. V gene TRBV6-5 combines with J gene TRBJ1-6; 8 bases are a match to TRBD1. With 5 bases clipped from V and 9 bases from J, the junction kept 3 bases outside the gene matches. Germline V CDR1 and CDR2: MNHEY, SVGAGI. CDR3 size: 13 residues.

This clonotype appeared a few times. The V and J genes are TRBV7-2 and TRBJ2-1; possible D gene TRBD2, 5 bases. This CDR3 is 15 amino acids long. The germline V gene has CDR1 SGHTA and CDR2 FQGNSA. The V end lost 4 bases, the J end lost 2 bases, and 12 bases lay between the germline ends. The chain's CDR3 is CASSSTSTPYNEQFF. CDR3 DNA sequence: TGTGCCAGCAGCTCCACTAGTACCCCCTACAATGAGCAGTTCTTC.

This clonotype was picked up many times. J is TRBJ1-5 and V is TRBV6-1; 7 bases agree with TRBD1. CDR3 length equals 15 residues. With V trimmed by 6 bases and J by 2 bases, 7 bases remained unmatched. Germline V gene data show CDR1 as MNHNS and CDR2 as SASEGT. The CDR3 here is CASSMTGTGNQPQHF. Written as DNA, the CDR3 is TGTGCCAGCAGCATGACAGGGACCGGCAATCAGCCCCAGCATTTT.

In this sample, this clonotype turned up many times. In DNA, the CDR3 is TGTGCCAGCAGCGTAGAAGGGTCTGAGGGTCGTGAGCAGTTCTTC. This gives the protein CASSVEGSEGREQFF. This chain connects TRBV9 to TRBJ2-1, with D perhaps TRBD2 (5 bases). Per germline, CDR1 SGDLS and CDR2 YYNGEE. This CDR3 has 15 amino acids. V lost 0 bases and J 9 bases, leaving 16 bases between the germline ends.